This T cell receptor beta chain was sequenced for a study of shared clonotypes between healthy human individuals (dated by TCRdb to about 2020). Background for the entire study: The cohort comprised two women and a few men aged 18 to 49 years. For each donor, three plates each were used for CD4 naive and CD4 memory, two plates were used for CD8 naive, and one plate was used for CD8 memory. To estimate repertoire size and how much clonotypes are shared between individuals, the study performed deep sequencing of blood TCR repertoires from about 5 healthy adults. To increase sequencing depth and limit assay-specific biases, TCR repertoire library preparation and sequencing were carried out by different laboratories using diverse techniques. Leukapheresis yielded between about 0.94 and 8.9 billion PBMCs per donor.

CD8 naive samples consisted of CD45RO-negative cells that were positively selected for CCR7, yielding a CD45RA+CCR7+ population without TemRA cells. The donors were healthy, HIV-negative adults with no recently reported acute infections or vaccinations. Every donor was a Caucasian adult living in Nashville, Tennessee, USA. Blood was collected by leukapheresis, and PBMCs were isolated by Ficoll-Histopaque density gradient centrifugation and then cryopreserved in liquid nitrogen vapor phase. Analytical flow cytometry was used to check the purity and quantity of every magnetically sorted T cell population. Each sorted fraction had its genomic DNA isolated and then quantified by UV absorbance on a Nanodrop 2000c. Using the deep immunoSEQ assay, multiplex PCR amplified TCR CDR3 regions from genomic DNA. Extracted genomic DNA from each cell subset was distributed evenly across all wells of several immunoSEQ 96-well plates, and each plate was treated as a replicate. For sorted subsets, each replicate PCR was loaded with roughly 0.2 ug genomic DNA, equivalent to some 31,000 T cell genomes. Purified libraries were measured with a Qubit 3.0 fluorometer, size-checked on a Bioanalyzer 2100, and measured again with the KAPA Library Quantification kit. Each immunoSEQ 96-well plate was sequenced on its own single-read 150-cycle Illumina NextSeq 550 flow cell. Per the original workflow: Because the immunoSEQ output included only junctional sequences and no quality scores, the filtering could not be the same as the filtering used for full-length reads. To assign V/J genes and CDR3, sequences were annotated using PyIR, a Python wrapper for IgBLAST v1.9, with IMGT germline references. Any read was removed if the V/J assignment was weak (E-value above 1e-6), the CDR3 was missing, or the read contained stop codons, out-of-frame junctions, or ambiguous translated residues. V3J clonotypes were defined as sequences sharing an identical inferred V gene, J gene, and CDR3 amino acid sequence. Percentage overlap between repertoires was calculated by dividing the number of shared unique clonotypes by the size of the smaller repertoire. Three approaches were used to assess repertoire richness: RTK rarefaction, the Chao1 estimator, and Recon v2.1 estimates of unobserved clonotypes. Generation probabilities for all TCRbeta clonotypes obtained by the gDNA method from several donors were computed using OLGA. TCRdb re-hosts the immuneACCESS table, in-frame sequences only. Its copies lack some clones; in the studies checked, an unresolved V gene accounts for under half of them, and the cause for the rest is not known. Clonal size and the V and J genes are those of that table, whereas D and trimming came from the DNA. The table for this sample lists about 550,000 clones; about 95% of them were counted only once. Of the sample, roughly 0.1% is held by the ten largest clones.

On this clone: Its antigen is currently not known. No clone much larger than this one lies a single base away; base qualities are absent.

Trimming at the junction amounts to 1 base on V and 9 bases on J, and the germline ends lie 13 bases apart. Based on the germline V gene (reference sequence), the CDR1 and CDR2 sequences are MNHEY and SMNVEV. The cysteine opens and the phenylalanine closes a CDR3 of 14 amino acids. Only the CDR3 DNA is retained, 42 bases long and in frame from the first base. General findings and caveats noted by the study authors: Rarefaction of sorted-subset datasets indicated incomplete sequencing despite the large sequencing depth. When several donors were compared, the shared fraction of clonotypes was about 5.4% for naive CD4, about 4% for naive CD8, roughly 2.5% for memory CD4, and approximately 0.4% for memory CD8. Naive subsets generally had larger estimated clonotype richness than memory subsets. Based on pairwise subsampling, the degree of clonotype sharing among donors was expected to be affected by sequencing depth. Sampling was restricted to blood, and TCR repertoires in tissue are likely to differ from TCR repertoires in blood. Clonotypes shared by all four sorted-subset donors showed higher generation probabilities than non-shared clonotypes. The genetic and exposure-history diversity represented was limited by the small number of donors.

The sequence was collected from a young woman in good health. The chain is assembled from TRBV27 and TRBJ2-1; TRBD2 might be the D gene, on 6 matching bases. The specimen was naive CD8+ T cells sorted from blood. This sample's cell subset or site label indicates: CD45RA+CCR7+. The CDR3 here reads CASSLLTPGSEQFF. In nucleotide form, the sequence is TGTGCCAGCAGTTTATTGACTCCCGGGAGTGAGCAGTTCTTC.